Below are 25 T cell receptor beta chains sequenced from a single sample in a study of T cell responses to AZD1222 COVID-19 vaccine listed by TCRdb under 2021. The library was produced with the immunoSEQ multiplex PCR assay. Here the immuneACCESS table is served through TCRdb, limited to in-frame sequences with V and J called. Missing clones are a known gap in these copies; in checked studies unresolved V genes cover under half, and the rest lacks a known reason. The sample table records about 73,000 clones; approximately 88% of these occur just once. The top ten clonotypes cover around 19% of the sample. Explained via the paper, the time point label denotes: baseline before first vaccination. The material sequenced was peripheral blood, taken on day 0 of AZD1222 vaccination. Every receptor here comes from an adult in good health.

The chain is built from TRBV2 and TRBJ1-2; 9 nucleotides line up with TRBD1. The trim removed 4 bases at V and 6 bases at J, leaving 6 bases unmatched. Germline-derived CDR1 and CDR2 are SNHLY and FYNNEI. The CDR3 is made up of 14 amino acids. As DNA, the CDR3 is TGTGCCAGCAGTGGCGGACAGGGGATTGATGGCTACACCTTC. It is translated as CASSGGQGIDGYTF.

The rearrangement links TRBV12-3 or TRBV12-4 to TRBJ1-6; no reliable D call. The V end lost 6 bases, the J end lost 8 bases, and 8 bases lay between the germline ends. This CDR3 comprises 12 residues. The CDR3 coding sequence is TGTGCCAGCAGATACCACGATTCACCCCTCCACTTT. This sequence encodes CASRYHDSPLHF.

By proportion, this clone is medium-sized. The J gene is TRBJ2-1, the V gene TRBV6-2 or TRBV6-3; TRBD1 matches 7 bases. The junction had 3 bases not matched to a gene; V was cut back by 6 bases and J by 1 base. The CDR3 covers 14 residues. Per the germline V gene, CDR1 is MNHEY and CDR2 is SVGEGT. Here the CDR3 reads CASSRQGSYNEQFF. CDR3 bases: TGTGCCAGCAGCCGACAGGGTTCCTACAATGAGCAGTTCTTC.

The CDR3, as DNA: TGTGCCAGCAGTTTCCCGACAGGGGAAGACACAGATACGCAGTATTTT. This translates into CASSFPTGEDTDTQYF. The V and J genes are TRBV28 and TRBJ2-3; 8 bases line up with TRBD1. The CDR3 is 16 residues long. Trimming cost V 3 bases and J 2 bases; bases outside gene matches: 7. CDR1 is MDHEN, CDR2 SYDVKM, per germline.

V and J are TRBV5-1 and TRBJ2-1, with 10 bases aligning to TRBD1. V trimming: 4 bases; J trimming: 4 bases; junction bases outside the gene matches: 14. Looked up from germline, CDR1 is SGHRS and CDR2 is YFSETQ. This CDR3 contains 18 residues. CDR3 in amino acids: CASSPLDGTGERYNEQFF. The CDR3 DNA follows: TGCGCCAGCAGCCCCTTGGATGGGACAGGGGAGAGGTACAATGAGCAGTTCTTC.

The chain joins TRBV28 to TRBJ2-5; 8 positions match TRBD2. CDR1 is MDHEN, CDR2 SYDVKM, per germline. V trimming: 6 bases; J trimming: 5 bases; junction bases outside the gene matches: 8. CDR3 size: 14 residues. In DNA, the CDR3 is TGTGCCAGCAGCCCGACTAGCGTATGGGAGACCCAGTACTTC. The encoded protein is CASSPTSVWETQYF.

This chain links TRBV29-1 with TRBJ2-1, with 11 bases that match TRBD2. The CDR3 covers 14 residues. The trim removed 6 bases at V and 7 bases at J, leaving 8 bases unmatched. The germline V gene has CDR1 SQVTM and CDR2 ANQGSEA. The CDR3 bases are TGCAGCGTGCAGACTAGCGGGGCTGGGAATGAGCAGTTCTTC. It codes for CSVQTSGAGNEQFF.

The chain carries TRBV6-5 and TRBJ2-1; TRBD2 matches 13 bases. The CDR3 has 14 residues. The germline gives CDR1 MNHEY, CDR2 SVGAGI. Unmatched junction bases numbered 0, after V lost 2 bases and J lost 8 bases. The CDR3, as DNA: TGTGCCAGCAGTTACGGACTAGCGGGGGATGAGCAGTTCTTC. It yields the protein CASSYGLAGDEQFF.

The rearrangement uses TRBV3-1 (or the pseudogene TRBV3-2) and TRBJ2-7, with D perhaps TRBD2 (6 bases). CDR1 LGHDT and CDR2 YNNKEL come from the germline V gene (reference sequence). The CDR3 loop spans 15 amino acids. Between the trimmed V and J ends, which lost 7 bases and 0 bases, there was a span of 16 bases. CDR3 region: CASTPGGPSSYEQYF. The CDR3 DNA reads TGTGCCAGCACCCCCGGAGGGCCCAGCTCCTACGAGCAGTACTTC.

The CDR3, as DNA: TGCGCCAGCAGCCAAGAGTCCGGGAGTGCCGACGAGCAGTACTTC. As protein: CASSQESGSADEQYF. The V gene is TRBV4-3, the J gene TRBJ2-7; D may be TRBD2 (6 bases). The CDR3 consists of 15 residues. Germline CDR1 LGHNA, CDR2 YSLEER. V was trimmed by 0 bases and J by 5 bases, leaving 14 bases between them.

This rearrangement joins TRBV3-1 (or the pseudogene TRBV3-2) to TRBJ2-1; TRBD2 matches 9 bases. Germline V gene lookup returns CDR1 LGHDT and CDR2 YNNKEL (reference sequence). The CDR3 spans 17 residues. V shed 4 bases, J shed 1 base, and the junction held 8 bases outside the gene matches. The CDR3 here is CASSPPAGLASYNEQFF. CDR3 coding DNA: TGTGCCAGCAGCCCTCCGGCGGGACTAGCATCCTACAATGAGCAGTTCTTC.

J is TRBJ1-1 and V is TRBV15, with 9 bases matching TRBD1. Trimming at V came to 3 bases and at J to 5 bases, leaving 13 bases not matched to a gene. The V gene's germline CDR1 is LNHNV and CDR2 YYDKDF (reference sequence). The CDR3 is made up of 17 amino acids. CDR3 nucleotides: TGTGCCACCAGCAGTGTTGGGACAGGGCTTGGGTGGACTGAAGCTTTCTTT. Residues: CATSSVGTGLGWTEAFF.

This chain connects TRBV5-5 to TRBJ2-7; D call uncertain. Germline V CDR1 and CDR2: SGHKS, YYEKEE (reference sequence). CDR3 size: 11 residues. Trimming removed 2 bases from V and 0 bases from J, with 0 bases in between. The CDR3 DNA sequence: TGTGCCAGCAGCTTCTCCTACGAGCAGTACTTC. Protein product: CASSFSYEQYF.

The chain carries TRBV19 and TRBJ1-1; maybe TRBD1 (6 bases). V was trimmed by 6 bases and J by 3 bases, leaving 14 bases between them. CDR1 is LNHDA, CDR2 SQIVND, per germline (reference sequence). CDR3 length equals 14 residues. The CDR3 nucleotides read TGTGCCAGTAGGCGAGGGACAACACACACTGAAGCTTTCTTT. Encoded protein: CASRRGTTHTEAFF.

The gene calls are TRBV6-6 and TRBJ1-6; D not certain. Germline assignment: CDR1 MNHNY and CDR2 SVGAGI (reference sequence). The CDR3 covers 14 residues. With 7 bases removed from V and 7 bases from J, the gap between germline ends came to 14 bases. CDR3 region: CASNWAGGNSPLHF. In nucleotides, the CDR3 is TGTGCCAGCAACTGGGCAGGTGGGAATTCACCCCTCCACTTT.

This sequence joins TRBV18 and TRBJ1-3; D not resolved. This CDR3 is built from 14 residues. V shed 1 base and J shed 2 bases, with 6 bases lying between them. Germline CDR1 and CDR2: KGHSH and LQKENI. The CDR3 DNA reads TGTGCCAGCTCACCACAGGGAACTGGAAACACCATATATTTT. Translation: CASSPQGTGNTIYF.

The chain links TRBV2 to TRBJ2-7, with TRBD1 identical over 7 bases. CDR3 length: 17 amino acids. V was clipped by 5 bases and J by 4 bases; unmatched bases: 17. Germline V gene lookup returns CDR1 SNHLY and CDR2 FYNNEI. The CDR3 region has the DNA TGTGCCAGCAGTTCGCAGCTACGGTTTGACAGGGTGTACGAGCAGTACTTC. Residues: CASSSQLRFDRVYEQYF.

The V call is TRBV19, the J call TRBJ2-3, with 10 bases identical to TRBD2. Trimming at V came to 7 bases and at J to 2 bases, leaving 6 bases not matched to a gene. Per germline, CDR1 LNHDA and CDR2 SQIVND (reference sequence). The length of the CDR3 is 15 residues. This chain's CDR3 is CASIAGTSVTDTQYF. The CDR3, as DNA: TGTGCCAGTATCGCAGGGACTAGCGTCACAGATACGCAGTATTTT.

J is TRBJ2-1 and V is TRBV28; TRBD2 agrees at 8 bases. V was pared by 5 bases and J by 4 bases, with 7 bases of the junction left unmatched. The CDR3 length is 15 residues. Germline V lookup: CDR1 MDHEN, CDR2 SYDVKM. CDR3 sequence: CASSLTSGRYNEQFF. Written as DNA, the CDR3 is TGTGCCAGCAGTCTAACTAGCGGCCGTTACAATGAGCAGTTCTTC. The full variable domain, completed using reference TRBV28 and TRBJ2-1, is DVKVTQSSRYLVKRTGEKVFLECVQDMDHENMFWYRQDPGLGLRLIYFSYDVKMKEKGDIPEGYSVSREKKERFSLILESASTNQTSMYLCASSLTSGRYNEQFFGPGTRLTVL.

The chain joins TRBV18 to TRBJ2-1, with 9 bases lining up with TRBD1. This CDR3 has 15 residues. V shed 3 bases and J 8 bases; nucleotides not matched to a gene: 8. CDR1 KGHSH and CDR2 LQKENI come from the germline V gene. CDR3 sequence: CASSPRDRVIDEQFF. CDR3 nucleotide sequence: TGTGCCAGCTCACCTCGGGACAGGGTGATCGATGAGCAGTTCTTC.

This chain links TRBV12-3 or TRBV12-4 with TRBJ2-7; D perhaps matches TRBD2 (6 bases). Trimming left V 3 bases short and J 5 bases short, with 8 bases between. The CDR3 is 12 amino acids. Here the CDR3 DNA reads TGTGCCAGCAGTTTCCGCGGGAACGAGCAGTACTTC. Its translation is CASSFRGNEQYF.

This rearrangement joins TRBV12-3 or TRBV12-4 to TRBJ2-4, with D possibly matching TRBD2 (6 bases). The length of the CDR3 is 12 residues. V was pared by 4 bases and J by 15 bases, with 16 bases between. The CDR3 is CASSSTSSVGYF. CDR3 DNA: TGTGCCAGCAGTTCTACTAGCAGTGTAGGGTACTTC.

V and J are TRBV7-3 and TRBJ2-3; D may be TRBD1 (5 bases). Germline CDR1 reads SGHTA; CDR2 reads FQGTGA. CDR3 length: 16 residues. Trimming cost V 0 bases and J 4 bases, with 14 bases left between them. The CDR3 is CASSLTQGIHADTQYF. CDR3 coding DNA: TGTGCCAGCAGCTTAACCCAGGGAATTCACGCAGATACGCAGTATTTT.

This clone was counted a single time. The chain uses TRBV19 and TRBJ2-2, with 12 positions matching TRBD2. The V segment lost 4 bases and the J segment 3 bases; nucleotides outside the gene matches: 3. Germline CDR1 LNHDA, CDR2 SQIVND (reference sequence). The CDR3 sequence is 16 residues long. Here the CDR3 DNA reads TGTGCCAGTAGTAAAACTAGCGGGGGGTACACCGGGGAGCTGTTTTTT. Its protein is CASSKTSGGYTGELFF. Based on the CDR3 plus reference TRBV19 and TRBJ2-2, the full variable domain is DGGITQSPKYLFRKEGQNVTLSCEQNLNHDAMYWYRQDPGQGLRLIYYSQIVNDFQKGDIAEGYSVSREKKESFPLTVTSAQKNPTAFYLCASSKTSGGYTGELFFGEGSRLTVL.

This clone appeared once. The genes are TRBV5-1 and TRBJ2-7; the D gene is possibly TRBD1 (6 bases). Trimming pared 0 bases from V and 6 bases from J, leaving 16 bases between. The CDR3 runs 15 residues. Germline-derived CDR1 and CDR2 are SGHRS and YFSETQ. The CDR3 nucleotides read TGCGCCAGCAGCTTGGTTTCGGACAGCTTTCTCGAGCAGTACTTC. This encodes CASSLVSDSFLEQYF. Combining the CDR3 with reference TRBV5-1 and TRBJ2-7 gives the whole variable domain KAGVTQTPRYLIKTRGQQVTLSCSPISGHRSVSWYQQTPGQGLQFLFEYFSETQRNKGNFPGRFSGRQFSNSRSEMNVSTLELGDSALYLCASSLVSDSFLEQYFGPGTRLTVT.